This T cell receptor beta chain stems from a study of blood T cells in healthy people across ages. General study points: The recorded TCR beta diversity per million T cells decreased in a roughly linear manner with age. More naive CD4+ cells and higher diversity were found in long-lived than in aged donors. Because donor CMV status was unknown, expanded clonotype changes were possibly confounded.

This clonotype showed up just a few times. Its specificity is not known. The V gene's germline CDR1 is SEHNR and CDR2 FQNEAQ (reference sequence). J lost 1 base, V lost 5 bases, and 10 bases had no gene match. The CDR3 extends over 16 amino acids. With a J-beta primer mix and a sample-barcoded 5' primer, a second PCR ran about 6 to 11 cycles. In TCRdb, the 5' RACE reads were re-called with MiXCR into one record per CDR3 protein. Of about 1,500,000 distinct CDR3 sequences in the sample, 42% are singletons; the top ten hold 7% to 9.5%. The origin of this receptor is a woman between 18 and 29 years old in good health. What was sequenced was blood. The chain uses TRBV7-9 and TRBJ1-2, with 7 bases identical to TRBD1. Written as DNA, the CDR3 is TGTGCCAGCAGCCCCACCGGACAGGTTATTAACTATGGCTACACCTTC. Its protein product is CASSPTGQVINYGYTF.